Presented here are 23 T cell receptor beta chains from one specimen sequenced in a study of blood T cells in healthy people across ages (dated by TCRdb to the mid-2010s). Library prep was done by 5' RACE. Sequenced using an Illumina HiSeq 2500. A second roughly 7 to 11 cycle PCR used a sample-barcoded 5' primer and a J-beta primer mix. In TCRdb, the public reads were trimmed at Q25 with fastp and aligned with MiXCR, with productive beta chains retained. CDR3 protein sequences are deduplicated, and each keeps its most common genes and DNA. This sample comprises approximately 1.5 million distinct CDR3 sequences, approximately 43% of them detected only once. Approximately 4% of the sample is held by the ten biggest clonotypes. Input material: blood. The receptors come from a woman younger than 30 in good health.

This clonotype was detected a few times. V gene TRBV7-9 combines with J gene TRBJ1-2, with TRBD1 matching 10 bases. The germline CDR1 and CDR2 sequences are SEHNR and FQNEAQ (reference sequence). Losses at the gene ends were 3 bases for V and 0 bases for J; bases not matched to a gene: 4. This CDR3 is built from 16 residues. The CDR3 here is CASSLAGQGTNYGYTF. The CDR3 DNA reads TGTGCCAGCAGCTTGGCGGGACAGGGGACTAACTATGGCTACACCTTC.

This clonotype was counted a few times. V and J are TRBV12-3 or TRBV12-4 and TRBJ2-7; 7 bases are shared with TRBD1. The CDR3 runs 17 residues. J was trimmed by 2 bases and V by 5 bases; bases with no gene match: 15. The CDR3 DNA follows: TGTGCCAGCAGTACCTATACGGGACAGCCCAACACCTACGAGCAGTACTTC. Amino acid sequence: CASSTYTGQPNTYEQYF.

This chain connects TRBV20-1 to TRBJ1-3, with D tentatively TRBD1 (5 bases). Germline assignment: CDR1 DFQATT and CDR2 SNEGSKA (reference sequence). V was trimmed by 1 base and J by 0 bases, leaving 19 bases between them. The CDR3 length is 18 residues. In nucleotides, the CDR3 is TGCAGTGCTAGAGGGGGCCCGACCAAAGATACCTCTGGAAACACCATATATTTT. This gives the protein CSARGGPTKDTSGNTIYF.

The CDR3 DNA sequence: TGTGCCAGCAGCCCCCGCGGGCAGGGGGCAGCTTTGGAGTACTTC. Protein sequence: CASSPRGQGAALEYF. This chain connects TRBV7-8 to TRBJ2-5; 8 bases fit TRBD1. The length of the CDR3 is 15 residues. V was pared by 5 bases and J by 12 bases, with 17 bases of the junction left unmatched. Germline values: CDR1 SGHVS, CDR2 FQNEAQ.

V usage is TRBV20-1 and J usage is TRBJ2-5, with D possibly TRBD2 on 5 matching bases. CDR1 and CDR2 from the germline V gene are DFQATT and SNEGSKA (reference sequence). The CDR3 runs to 13 residues. The V end lost 3 bases, the J end lost 5 bases, and 13 bases lay between the germline ends. The chain's CDR3 is CSASVSAGETQYF. The CDR3, as DNA: TGCAGTGCTAGCGTTAGCGCTGGGGAGACCCAGTACTTC.

This clonotype was found a few times. The rearrangement uses TRBV2 and TRBJ1-1; weak D call: TRBD1 (5 bases). Germline assignment: CDR1 SNHLY and CDR2 FYNNEI. The CDR3 is 14 residues long. Trimming cost V 8 bases and J 1 base, with 14 bases left between them. This CDR3 is CASGPGRENTEAFF. The CDR3, as DNA: TGTGCCAGCGGACCGGGACGGGAGAACACTGAAGCTTTCTTT.

This clonotype was observed a single time. This chain links TRBV7-2 with TRBJ1-2; D not resolved. Germline-derived CDR1 and CDR2 are SGHTA and FQGNSA. V was trimmed by 5 bases and J by 1 base, leaving 11 bases between them. The CDR3 covers 14 residues. The CDR3 DNA follows: TGTGCCAGCAGCAAATTTCACAGTAACTATGGCTACACCTTC. This encodes CASSKFHSNYGYTF. The whole variable domain, remainder taken from reference TRBV7-2 and TRBJ1-2, is GAGVSQSPSNKVTEKGKDVELRCDPISGHTALYWYRQSLGQGLEFLIYFQGNSAPDKSGLPSDRFSAERTGGSVSTLTIQRTQQEDSAVYLCASSKFHSNYGYTFGSGTRLTVV.

This clonotype was recorded a few times. The genes are TRBV5-6 and TRBJ2-3; D perhaps matches TRBD2 (5 bases). The V end was cut by 3 bases, the J end by 2 bases, with 16 bases between. CDR3 length equals 16 residues. Germline lookup yields CDR1 SGHDT and CDR2 YYEEEE. The CDR3 spells CASSSLDSLITDTQYF. The CDR3 DNA is TGTGCCAGCAGCTCCCTGGACTCGCTGATCACAGATACGCAGTATTTT. Looking up the rest from reference TRBV5-6 and TRBJ2-3 gives the full variable domain: DAGVTQSPTHLIKTRGQQVTLRCSPKSGHDTVSWYQQALGQGPQFIFQYYEEEERQRGNFPDRFSGHQFPNYSSELNVNALLLGDSALYLCASSSLDSLITDTQYFGPGTRLTVL.

This clonotype was recorded only once. The junction and the germline gene differ at one end; a read error may be behind it. The chain combines TRBV29-1 with TRBJ1-5; D remains unclear. The CDR3 spans 11 residues. CDR1 is SQVTM, CDR2 ANQGSEA, per germline. CDR3 residues: CSGEGPQPQHF. In DNA form, the CDR3 reads TGCAGCGGTGAAGGCCCCCAGCCCCAGCATTTT.

The chain combines TRBV20-1 with TRBJ1-5; TRBD1 matches at 8 bases. The length of the CDR3 is 15 residues. Per the germline V gene, CDR1 is DFQATT and CDR2 is SNEGSKA (reference sequence). The V and J ends lost 2 bases and 0 bases, in that order; junction bases with no gene match: 3. In DNA form, the CDR3 reads TGCAGTGCTAGACAGGGGGCCGCTAGCAATCAGCCCCAGCATTTT. It is translated as CSARQGAASNQPQHF.

The V call is TRBV7-9, the J call TRBJ2-7, with TRBD1 as a possible D gene (5 bases). The CDR3 totals 14 residues. Between the trimmed V and J ends, which lost 1 base and 2 bases, there was a span of 9 bases. Germline CDR1 is SEHNR and CDR2 is FQNEAQ (reference sequence). This CDR3 reads CASSLEGITYEQYF. The CDR3 coding sequence is TGTGCCAGCAGCTTAGAGGGGATAACCTACGAGCAGTACTTC.

This clonotype was recorded a few times. The genes are TRBV20-1 and TRBJ1-1, with D unclear. The V end was cut by 6 bases, the J end by 4 bases, with 15 bases between. CDR1 and CDR2 (germline): DFQATT, SNEGSKA (reference sequence). CDR3 length: 13 residues. In nucleotides, the CDR3 is TGCAGTGCGGACCGTAGGAAAGGCACTGAAGCTTTCTTT. This encodes CSADRRKGTEAFF.

This clonotype was counted many times. This chain connects TRBV7-9 to TRBJ2-7; weak D call: TRBD2 (6 bases). CDR1 and CDR2 (germline): SEHNR, FQNEAQ (reference sequence). The CDR3 contains 14 residues. The V and J ends lost 6 bases and 1 base respectively, with 13 bases between them. The CDR3 is CASSPGRGSYEQYF. As DNA, the CDR3 is TGTGCCAGCAGTCCAGGACGGGGGTCCTACGAGCAGTACTTC.

This chain links TRBV11-1 with TRBJ2-7; TRBD1 might be the D (7 bases). Trimming left V 2 bases short and J 4 bases short, with 21 bases between. The length of the CDR3 is 17 residues. From germline, CDR1 is SGHAT and CDR2 FQDESV (reference sequence). The CDR3 DNA reads as TGTGCCAGCAGCTTAACCGTTGGGCAGGGGGAGGTATACGAGCAGTACTTC. Protein: CASSLTVGQGEVYEQYF.

This clonotype showed up just a few times. This chain uses TRBV7-8 with TRBJ1-4; TRBD1 aligns across 8 bases. V trimming: 3 bases; J trimming: 5 bases; junction bases outside the gene matches: 5. CDR3 length: 15 residues. Germline V lookup: CDR1 SGHVS, CDR2 FQNEAQ. The CDR3 sequence is CASSLADRANEKLFF. The CDR3 region has the DNA TGTGCCAGCAGCTTGGCGGACAGGGCGAATGAAAAACTGTTTTTT.

The V call is TRBV12-3 or TRBV12-4, the J call TRBJ2-4; TRBD2 might be the D (7 bases). TRBJ2-7 matches the DNA end more closely, so the J call is doubtful. The CDR3 contains 15 residues. In DNA form, the CDR3 reads TGTGCCAGCAGTCTCACGTCGGGGGGCTACTACGAGCAGTACTTC. As protein: CASSLTSGGYYEQYF.

The chain is built from TRBV7-9 and TRBJ2-7, with D tentatively TRBD1 or TRBD2 (5 bases each). Trimming removed 8 bases at V and 5 bases at J, with 13 bases between. CDR3 size: 12 residues. The germline gives CDR1 SEHNR, CDR2 FQNEAQ (reference sequence). The CDR3 region has the DNA TGTGCCAGCGAGGGCATAGGGGACGAGCAGTACTTC. It is translated as CASEGIGDEQYF.

The chain is built from TRBV9 and TRBJ2-7; D perhaps matches TRBD2 (5 bases). Germline V gene data show CDR1 as SGDLS and CDR2 as YYNGEE. The CDR3 totals 13 residues. V lost 8 bases, J lost 0 bases, and 12 bases lay in between. The DNA of the CDR3 is TGTGCCAGGGACGAGGGCAACTCCTACGAGCAGTACTTC. Translated, it gives CARDEGNSYEQYF.

This clonotype occurred many times. The chain carries TRBV6-2 or TRBV6-3 and TRBJ2-7; D uncertain. Per germline, CDR1 MNHEY and CDR2 SVGEGT. The CDR3 is 12 amino acids. The ends were cut back, 6 bases at V and 3 bases at J, with 9 bases in the middle. Here the CDR3 DNA reads TGTGCCAGCAGCCCTACTATCTACGAGCAGTACTTC. This translates into CASSPTIYEQYF.

This clonotype came up a few times. The genes are TRBV7-2 and TRBJ1-1; D unclear. Trimming removed 1 base at V and 5 bases at J, with 8 bases between. The CDR3 totals 13 residues. The germline CDR1 and CDR2 sequences are SGHTA and FQGNSA. DNA of the CDR3: TGTGCCAGCAGCTTAGGGGAATGGACTGAAGCTTTCTTT. This encodes CASSLGEWTEAFF.

This clonotype was counted a single time. At one boundary the junction diverges from the germline segment, which might be a read error. CDR3 in DNA: TGCAGCGTTGGCGGGGCAGGGGCCGATAGCAACCAGCCCCAGCATTTT. Encoded protein: CSVGGAGADSNQPQHF. The rearrangement links TRBV29-1 to TRBJ1-5; D perhaps matches TRBD1 (6 bases). CDR3 size: 16 residues. Germline CDR1 is SQVTM and CDR2 is ANQGSEA.

This clonotype was seen only a few times. V usage is TRBV6-2 or TRBV6-3 and J usage is TRBJ1-2, with TRBD1 matching 8 bases. This CDR3 contains 12 residues. Germline-derived CDR1 and CDR2 are MNHEY and SVGEGT. V lost 6 bases and J lost 7; bases outside the gene matches: 4. CDR3 region: CASRLRGPGYTF. Written as DNA, the CDR3 is TGTGCCAGCAGACTCAGGGGGCCTGGCTACACCTTC.

The V call is TRBV11-2, the J call TRBJ1-2, with 10 bases fitting TRBD1. Germline values: CDR1 SGHAT, CDR2 FQNNGV. This CDR3 spans 15 amino acids. V was clipped by 3 bases and J by 6 bases; unmatched bases: 7. This CDR3 reads CASSLGGDRGHGYTF. The CDR3 coding sequence is TGTGCCAGCAGCTTGGGGGGAGACAGGGGGCATGGCTACACCTTC.